This record looks at one T cell receptor beta chain sequence and its context. Its antigen is as yet unknown. A quantity of roughly 0.5 to 1 ug RNA underwent reverse transcription using random hexamers. A single record per CDR3 protein comes from TCRdb applying MiXCR to the immunoSEQ multiplex PCR reads. Of about 240,000 distinct CDR3 sequences in the sample, about 96% were seen once. Peripheral blood CD8+ and CD4+ T cells were profiled by TCR beta sequencing. Patients with Susac syndrome met diagnostic criteria defined recently for definite or probable disease. This entry is derived from a study of CD8 T cells in Susac syndrome. For the study at large: Treatment status at blood draw for the Susac syndrome patients was therapy-naive, corticosteroids, or intravenous immunoglobulin alone. Study conclusions and caveats: Clonal expansion was not observed in the Susac syndrome CD4+ T cell repertoires.

Germline assignment: CDR1 MDHEN and CDR2 SYDVKM. The V and J ends lost 4 bases and 10 bases respectively, with 19 bases between them. The CDR3 contains 15 residues. Sequencing was performed on CD4+ T cells from PBMCs. The sequence derives from a human donor with Susac syndrome. The chain is built from TRBV28 and TRBJ1-4; the D gene is possibly TRBD1 (6 bases). The CDR3 DNA reads TGTGCCAGCAGTTCATCGACAGGCCCATGGGGAAAACTGTTTTTT. Translated, it gives CASSSSTGPWGKLFF. Variable domain in full (rest from reference TRBV28 and TRBJ1-4): DVKVTQSSRYLVKRTGEKVFLECVQDMDHENMFWYRQDPGLGLRLIYFSYDVKMKEKGDIPEGYSVSREKKERFSLILESASTNQTSMYLCASSSSTGPWGKLFFGSGTQLSVL.